This T cell receptor beta chain was captured in a study of shared T cell receptors in the human thymus. The assay was immunoSEQ multiplex PCR, and TCRdb's table has in-frame clones only and misses some. The profile shows roughly 660,000 clones, around 87% of them singletons. Germline CDR1 is LNHDA and CDR2 is SQIVND (reference sequence). Germline trimming cut 10 bases from V and 1 base from J; bases unmatched to any gene: 4. The CDR3 is 12 residues long. These same data were also listed under a study on human thymus T cells.

This chain uses TRBV19 with TRBJ2-7; 7 positions agree with TRBD1. The sequencing input was thymocytes. The receptor comes from a boy younger than two with a congenital heart defect. DNA for the CDR3: TGTGCCACTCAGGGGGATTCCTACGAGCAGTACTTC. This codes for CATQGDSYEQYF.